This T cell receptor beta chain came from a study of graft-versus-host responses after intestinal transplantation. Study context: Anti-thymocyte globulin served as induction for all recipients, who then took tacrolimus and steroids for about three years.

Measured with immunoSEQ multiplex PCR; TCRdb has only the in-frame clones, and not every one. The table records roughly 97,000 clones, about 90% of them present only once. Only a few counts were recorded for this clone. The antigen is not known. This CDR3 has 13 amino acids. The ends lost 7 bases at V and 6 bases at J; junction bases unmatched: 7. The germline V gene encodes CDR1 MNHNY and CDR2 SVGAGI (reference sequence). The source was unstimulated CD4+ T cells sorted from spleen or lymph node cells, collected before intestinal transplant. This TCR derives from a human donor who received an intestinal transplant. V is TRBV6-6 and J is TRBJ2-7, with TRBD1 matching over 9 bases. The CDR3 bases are TGTGCCAGCACAAGCCAGACAGGGGGCGAGCAGTACTTC. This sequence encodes CASTSQTGGEQYF.